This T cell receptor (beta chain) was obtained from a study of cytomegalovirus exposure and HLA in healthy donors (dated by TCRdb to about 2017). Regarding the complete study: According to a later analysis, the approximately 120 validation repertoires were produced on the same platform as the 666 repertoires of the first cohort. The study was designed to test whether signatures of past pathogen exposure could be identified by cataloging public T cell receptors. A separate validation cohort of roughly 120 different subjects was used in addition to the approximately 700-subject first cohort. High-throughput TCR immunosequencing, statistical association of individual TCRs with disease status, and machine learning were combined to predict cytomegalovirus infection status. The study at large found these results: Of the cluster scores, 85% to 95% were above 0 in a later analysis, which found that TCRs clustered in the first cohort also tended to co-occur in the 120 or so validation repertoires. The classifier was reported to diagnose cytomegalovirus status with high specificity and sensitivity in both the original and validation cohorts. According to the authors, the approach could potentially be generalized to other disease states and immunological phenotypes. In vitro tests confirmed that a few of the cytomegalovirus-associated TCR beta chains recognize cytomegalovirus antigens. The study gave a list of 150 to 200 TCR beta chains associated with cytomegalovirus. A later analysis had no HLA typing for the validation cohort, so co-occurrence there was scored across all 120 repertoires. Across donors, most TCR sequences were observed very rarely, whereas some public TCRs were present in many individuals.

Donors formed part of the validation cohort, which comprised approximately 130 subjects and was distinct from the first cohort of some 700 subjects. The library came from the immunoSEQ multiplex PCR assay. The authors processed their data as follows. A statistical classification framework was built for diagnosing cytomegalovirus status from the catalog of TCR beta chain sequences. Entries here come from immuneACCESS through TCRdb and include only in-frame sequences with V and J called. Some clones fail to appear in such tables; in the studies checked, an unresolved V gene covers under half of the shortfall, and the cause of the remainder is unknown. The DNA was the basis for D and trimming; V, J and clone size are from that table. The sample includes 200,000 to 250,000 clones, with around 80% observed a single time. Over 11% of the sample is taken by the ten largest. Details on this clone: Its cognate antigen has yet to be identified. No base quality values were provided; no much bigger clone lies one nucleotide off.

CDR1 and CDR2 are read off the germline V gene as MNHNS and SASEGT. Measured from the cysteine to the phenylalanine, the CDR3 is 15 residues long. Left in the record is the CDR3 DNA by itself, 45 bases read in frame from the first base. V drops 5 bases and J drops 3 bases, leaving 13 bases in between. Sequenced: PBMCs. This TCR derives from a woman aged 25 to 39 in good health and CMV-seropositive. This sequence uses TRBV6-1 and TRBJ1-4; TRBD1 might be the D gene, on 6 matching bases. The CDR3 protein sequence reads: CASSPTGLPNEKLFF. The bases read TGTGCCAGCAGTCCCACAGGGCTCCCTAATGAAAAACTGTTTTTT.